These 26 T cell receptor beta chains originate from one sample sequenced in a study of blood T cell repertoires in COVID-19. Here immunoSEQ multiplex PCR was the method, and the copy in TCRdb shows in-frame clones only, minus some. The sample lists 160,000 or so clones, around 82% occurring once. The sequenced sample consisted of peripheral blood. These receptors all come from a man aged 60-69 years with active or convalescent COVID-19.

The J gene is TRBJ1-1, the V gene TRBV3-1 (or the pseudogene TRBV3-2), with 7 bases identical to TRBD1. CDR1 is LGHDT, CDR2 YNNKEL, per germline (reference sequence). Germline trimming cut 4 bases from V and 0 bases from J; bases unmatched to any gene: 5. CDR3 length equals 15 residues. CDR3 residues: CASSLGTVLNTEAFF. As DNA, the CDR3 is TGTGCCAGCAGCCTGGGGACAGTTCTGAACACTGAAGCTTTCTTT.

CDR3 sequence: CASSLLTGATNYGYTF. The CDR3 nucleotides read TGTGCCAGCAGCTTATTGACAGGAGCTACGAACTATGGCTACACCTTC. The V and J genes are TRBV5-6 and TRBJ1-2; D might be TRBD1 (6 bases). Trimming shortened V by 2 bases and J by 2 bases, and 16 bases separated the two germline ends. Germline-derived CDR1 and CDR2 are SGHDT and YYEEEE. The CDR3 length is 16 residues.

The sample holds many counts of this clone. This chain's CDR3 is CASKDSTDGYTF. CDR3 sequence (DNA): TGTGCCAGCAAAGACAGTACCGATGGCTACACCTTC. This chain links TRBV6-5 with TRBJ1-2; possibly TRBD1 for D (5 bases). Germline V gene lookup returns CDR1 MNHEY and CDR2 SVGAGI. The CDR3 is made up of 12 amino acids. V was pared by 7 bases and J by 6 bases, with 12 bases between.

The J gene is TRBJ1-4, the V gene TRBV9, with TRBD1 identical over 8 bases. J lost 5 bases, V lost 2 bases, and 2 bases had no gene match. This CDR3 region has 14 residues. Per the germline V gene, CDR1 is SGDLS and CDR2 is YYNGEE. The CDR3 nucleotides read TGTGCCAGCAGCGTGGGACAGGTGAATGAAAAACTGTTTTTT. Protein product: CASSVGQVNEKLFF.

This clone was detected only once. V is TRBV15 and J is TRBJ2-2; TRBD1 matches 8 bases. Germline V gene lookup returns CDR1 LNHNV and CDR2 YYDKDF (reference sequence). This CDR3 is built from 13 residues. The J segment lost 4 bases and the V segment lost 8 bases, leaving 3 bases of the junction unmatched. The CDR3 is CATATGVTGELFF. Here the CDR3 DNA reads TGTGCCACCGCGACAGGGGTCACCGGGGAGCTGTTTTTT.

The rearrangement uses TRBV18 and TRBJ2-1, with 14 bases matching TRBD2. V was pared by 4 bases and J by 8 bases, with 4 bases of the junction left unmatched. CDR1 is KGHSH, CDR2 LQKENI, per germline. CDR3 length: 15 residues. The CDR3 protein is CASSQTSGGAHEQFF. The CDR3 region has the DNA TGTGCCAGCTCACAGACTAGCGGGGGGGCTCATGAGCAGTTCTTC.

CDR3 in amino acids: CAISEPSTDTQYF. In DNA form, the CDR3 reads TGTGCCATCAGTGAGCCATCCACAGATACGCAGTATTTT. The chain couples TRBV10-3 to TRBJ2-3; no firm D call. V gave up 2 bases and J gave up 2 bases, with 5 bases separating them. This CDR3 is 13 amino acids long. Germline values: CDR1 ENHRY, CDR2 SYGVKD.

This clone was found a few times. V is TRBV28 and J is TRBJ2-3, with D maybe TRBD2 (6 bases). V lost 4 bases to trimming and J lost 0 bases, with 17 bases between them. The CDR3 is made up of 17 amino acids. CDR1 and CDR2 (germline): MDHEN, SYDVKM. CDR3 region: CASSWDVADSSTDTQYF. DNA for the CDR3: TGTGCCAGCAGTTGGGACGTAGCGGATTCGAGCACAGATACGCAGTATTTT.

The chain recombines TRBV5-6 with TRBJ1-2; 7 bases agree with TRBD1. This CDR3 comprises 15 residues. The V gene's germline CDR1 is SGHDT and CDR2 YYEEEE. Trimming removed 4 bases from V and 3 bases from J; junction bases left unmatched: 9. The CDR3 nucleotides read TGTGCCAGCAGCATATTAGACAGGGCCTACTATGGCTACACCTTC. It yields the protein CASSILDRAYYGYTF.

A few counts support this clone. V and J are TRBV5-1 and TRBJ1-4; D unresolved. The CDR3 runs 14 residues. Trimming cost V 1 base and J 5 bases, with 9 bases left between them. CDR1 and CDR2 (germline): SGHRS, YFSETQ. DNA for the CDR3: TGCGCCAGCAGCTTGAGGACGGGGAATGAAAAACTGTTTTTT. This sequence encodes CASSLRTGNEKLFF. The full variable domain, in which reference TRBV5-1 and TRBJ1-4 provide the parts outside the CDR3, is KAGVTQTPRYLIKTRGQQVTLSCSPISGHRSVSWYQQTPGQGLQFLFEYFSETQRNKGNFPGRFSGRQFSNSRSEMNVSTLELGDSALYLCASSLRTGNEKLFFGSGTQLSVL.

This clone has more than one count but fewer than ten. The chain joins TRBV2 to TRBJ1-2, with TRBD1 matching 11 bases. Germline CDR1 SNHLY, CDR2 FYNNEI. The CDR3 is 15 amino acids. Trimming removed 2 bases from V and 4 bases from J; junction bases left unmatched: 3. This chain's CDR3 is CASSELGQGGYGYTF. DNA of the CDR3: TGTGCCAGCAGTGAATTGGGACAGGGGGGCTATGGCTACACCTTC.

A remark on this clone: One end of the junction is discordant with germline, which a read error may explain. The V call is TRBV2, the J call TRBJ2-5; 8 bases are shared with TRBD1. This CDR3 is built from 14 residues. Germline lookup yields CDR1 SNHLY and CDR2 FYNNEI. As DNA, the CDR3 is TGTGCCAGCCGTGAGGACAGGGTAATAGAGACCCAGTACTTC. It specifies CASREDRVIETQYF.

This chain links TRBV9 with TRBJ2-5; 8 bases map to TRBD2. This CDR3 has 16 amino acids. Germline V gene data show CDR1 as SGDLS and CDR2 as YYNGEE. V was clipped by 4 bases and J by 2 bases; unmatched bases: 10. CDR3 loop: CASSKPGLGTQETQYF. The CDR3 nucleotides are TGTGCCAGCAGCAAACCGGGACTAGGGACACAAGAGACCCAGTACTTC.

This clone has only a few counts. The gene calls are TRBV6-5 and TRBJ2-1; D might be TRBD2 (6 bases). Germline V gene lookup returns CDR1 MNHEY and CDR2 SVGAGI. The CDR3 contains 15 residues. Trimming cost V 2 bases and J 2 bases, with 10 bases left between them. CDR3 residues: CASSYVIAAYNEQFF. DNA of the CDR3: TGTGCCAGCAGTTACGTAATAGCGGCCTACAATGAGCAGTTCTTC.

This clone appeared once. This rearrangement joins TRBV3-1 (or the pseudogene TRBV3-2) to TRBJ2-2; 8 bases line up with TRBD1. Unmatched junction bases numbered 4, after V lost 4 bases and J lost 3 bases. The CDR3 has 15 amino acids. In germline, CDR1 is LGHDT, CDR2 YNNKEL (reference sequence). In DNA form, the CDR3 reads TGTGCCAGCAGCCCGGCGACAGGGGACACCGGGGAGCTGTTTTTT. Amino acids: CASSPATGDTGELFF.

This chain uses TRBV25-1 with TRBJ1-2, with 7 bases lining up with TRBD1. Germline CDR1 MGHDK, CDR2 SYGVNS. The CDR3 has 16 amino acids. Unmatched junction bases numbered 16, after V lost 8 bases and J lost 4 bases. CDR3 protein: CASSLRDRTNGYGYTF. CDR3 coding DNA: TGTGCCAGCTCTCTCCGGGACAGAACCAACGGCTATGGCTACACCTTC.

This chain joins TRBV11-3 and TRBJ2-1; TRBD2 aligns across 14 bases. This CDR3 comprises 15 residues. From germline, CDR1 is SGHNT and CDR2 YENEEA. The junction had 5 bases not matched to a gene; V was cut back by 3 bases and J by 10 bases. The CDR3 reads CASSFGLAGGGEQFF. Here the CDR3 DNA reads TGTGCCAGCAGCTTCGGACTAGCGGGAGGTGGCGAGCAGTTCTTC. Combining the CDR3 with reference TRBV11-3 and TRBJ2-1 gives the whole variable domain EAGVVQSPRYKIIEKKQPVAFWCNPISGHNTLYWYLQNLGQGPELLIRYENEEAVDDSQLPKDRFSAERLKGVDSTLKIQPAELGDSAVYLCASSFGLAGGGEQFFGPGTRLTVL.

V is TRBV24-1 and J is TRBJ2-3; 9 positions match TRBD2. CDR3 length: 15 amino acids. The trim removed 4 bases at V and 3 bases at J, leaving 4 bases unmatched. Germline-derived CDR1 and CDR2 are KGHDR and SFDVKD. The CDR3 coding sequence is TGTGCCACCAGTGACTCCGGACTAGCGACAGATACGCAGTATTTT. Amino acids: CATSDSGLATDTQYF.

The chain links TRBV4-1 to TRBJ2-7, with 13 bases that match TRBD2. V trimming: 4 bases; J trimming: 2 bases; junction bases outside the gene matches: 5. This CDR3 has 16 residues. The germline V gene encodes CDR1 MGHRA and CDR2 YSYEKL. The CDR3, as DNA: TGCGCCAGCAGCCTAGAAGGGACTAGCGGGACCTACGAGCAGTACTTC. It yields the protein CASSLEGTSGTYEQYF.

The V and J genes are TRBV23-1 and TRBJ2-2; 7 bases fit TRBD1. TRBV23-1 is filed as an ORF, its function uncertain. The length of the CDR3 is 15 residues. Unmatched junction bases numbered 1, after V lost 2 bases and J lost 1 base. The CDR3 nucleotides are TGCGCCAGCAGTCAAGGGGACAGGAACACCGGGGAGCTGTTTTTT. Its protein product is CASSQGDRNTGELFF.

The chain carries TRBV10-3 and TRBJ2-1; 13 bases fit TRBD2. V lost 7 bases to trimming and J lost 0 bases; unmatched junction nucleotides: 15. Germline CDR1 is ENHRY and CDR2 is SYGVKD. This CDR3 contains 20 residues. CDR3 sequence reads: CAIMPREGLAGPNSYNEQFF. The CDR3 region has the DNA TGTGCCATCATGCCCCGGGAGGGACTAGCGGGACCGAACTCCTACAATGAGCAGTTCTTC.

This chain uses TRBV12-3 or TRBV12-4 with TRBJ1-2, with TRBD1 as a possible D gene (6 bases). This CDR3 contains 13 residues. With 8 bases removed from V and 4 bases from J, the gap between germline ends came to 14 bases. The CDR3 region has the DNA TGTGCCAGCGGGGGCAGGGTAGGCTATGGCTACACCTTC. Translation gives CASGGRVGYGYTF.

V gene TRBV29-1 combines with J gene TRBJ1-1; 8 bases align to TRBD1. Germline loops: CDR1 SQVTM, CDR2 ANQGSEA. V trimming: 3 bases; J trimming: 2 bases; junction bases outside the gene matches: 5. This CDR3 is 14 amino acids long. CDR3 loop: CSVDVTGANTEAFF. As DNA, the CDR3 is TGCAGCGTTGACGTGACAGGGGCTAACACTGAAGCTTTCTTT.

This clone was recorded only once. J is TRBJ2-3 and V is TRBV7-2, with 8 bases aligning to TRBD2. Germline CDR1 is SGHTA and CDR2 is FQGNSA. The CDR3 is made up of 15 amino acids. J gave up 8 bases and V 4 bases, and 11 bases lay outside the gene matches. The CDR3 sequence is CASSSLAGSFGTQYF. CDR3 nucleotide sequence: TGTGCCAGCAGCTCGCTAGCGGGCTCTTTCGGTACGCAGTATTTT.

This chain links TRBV6-4 with TRBJ2-3; 10 bases are a match to TRBD2. Germline V gene lookup returns CDR1 MRHNA and CDR2 SNTAGT. This CDR3 has 14 amino acids. Losses at the gene ends were 2 bases for V and 4 bases for J; bases not matched to a gene: 0. CDR3 bases: TGTGCCAGCAGTGACAGCGGGGGGGCAGATACGCAGTATTTT. Encoded protein: CASSDSGGADTQYF.

The V gene is TRBV5-4, the J gene TRBJ1-2; 9 bases are shared with TRBD1. Per the germline V gene, CDR1 is SGHNT and CDR2 is YYREEE (reference sequence). With 7 bases clipped from V and 2 bases from J, the junction kept 12 bases outside the gene matches. The CDR3 runs to 16 residues. The CDR3 region has the DNA TGTGCCAGCGGCCGGGACAGGGTTGATGTCAACTATGGCTACACCTTC. Protein product: CASGRDRVDVNYGYTF.